The clone carrying this T cell receptor beta chain was seen a few times. The antigen is unknown. This sample is part of a study of OX40 agonist ivuxolimab in advanced cancers. Study-wide findings and caveats: Several nonresponders also turned out to have low normalized T-cell clonal expansion.

The CDR3 is 14 amino acids. Germline V gives CDR1 SNHLY, CDR2 FYNNEI. V lost 8 bases, J lost 6 bases, and 5 bases stayed unmatched. Libraries were prepared by immunoSEQ multiplex PCR; TCRdb keeps only in-frame clonotypes and omits some of them. The data hold 84,000 or so clones, with 70% to 90% observed a single time. The material was CD4+ or CD8+ T cells sorted from blood, obtained in a trial of the OX40 agonist ivuxolimab. This chain connects TRBV2 to TRBJ1-6, with 9 bases identical to TRBD1. This sequence was found in an adult with an advanced solid tumor such as melanoma, head and neck, liver or kidney cancer. The chain's CDR3 is CASHRGPTNSPLHF. In nucleotides, the CDR3 is TGTGCCAGCCACAGGGGGCCCACTAATTCACCCCTCCACTTT.